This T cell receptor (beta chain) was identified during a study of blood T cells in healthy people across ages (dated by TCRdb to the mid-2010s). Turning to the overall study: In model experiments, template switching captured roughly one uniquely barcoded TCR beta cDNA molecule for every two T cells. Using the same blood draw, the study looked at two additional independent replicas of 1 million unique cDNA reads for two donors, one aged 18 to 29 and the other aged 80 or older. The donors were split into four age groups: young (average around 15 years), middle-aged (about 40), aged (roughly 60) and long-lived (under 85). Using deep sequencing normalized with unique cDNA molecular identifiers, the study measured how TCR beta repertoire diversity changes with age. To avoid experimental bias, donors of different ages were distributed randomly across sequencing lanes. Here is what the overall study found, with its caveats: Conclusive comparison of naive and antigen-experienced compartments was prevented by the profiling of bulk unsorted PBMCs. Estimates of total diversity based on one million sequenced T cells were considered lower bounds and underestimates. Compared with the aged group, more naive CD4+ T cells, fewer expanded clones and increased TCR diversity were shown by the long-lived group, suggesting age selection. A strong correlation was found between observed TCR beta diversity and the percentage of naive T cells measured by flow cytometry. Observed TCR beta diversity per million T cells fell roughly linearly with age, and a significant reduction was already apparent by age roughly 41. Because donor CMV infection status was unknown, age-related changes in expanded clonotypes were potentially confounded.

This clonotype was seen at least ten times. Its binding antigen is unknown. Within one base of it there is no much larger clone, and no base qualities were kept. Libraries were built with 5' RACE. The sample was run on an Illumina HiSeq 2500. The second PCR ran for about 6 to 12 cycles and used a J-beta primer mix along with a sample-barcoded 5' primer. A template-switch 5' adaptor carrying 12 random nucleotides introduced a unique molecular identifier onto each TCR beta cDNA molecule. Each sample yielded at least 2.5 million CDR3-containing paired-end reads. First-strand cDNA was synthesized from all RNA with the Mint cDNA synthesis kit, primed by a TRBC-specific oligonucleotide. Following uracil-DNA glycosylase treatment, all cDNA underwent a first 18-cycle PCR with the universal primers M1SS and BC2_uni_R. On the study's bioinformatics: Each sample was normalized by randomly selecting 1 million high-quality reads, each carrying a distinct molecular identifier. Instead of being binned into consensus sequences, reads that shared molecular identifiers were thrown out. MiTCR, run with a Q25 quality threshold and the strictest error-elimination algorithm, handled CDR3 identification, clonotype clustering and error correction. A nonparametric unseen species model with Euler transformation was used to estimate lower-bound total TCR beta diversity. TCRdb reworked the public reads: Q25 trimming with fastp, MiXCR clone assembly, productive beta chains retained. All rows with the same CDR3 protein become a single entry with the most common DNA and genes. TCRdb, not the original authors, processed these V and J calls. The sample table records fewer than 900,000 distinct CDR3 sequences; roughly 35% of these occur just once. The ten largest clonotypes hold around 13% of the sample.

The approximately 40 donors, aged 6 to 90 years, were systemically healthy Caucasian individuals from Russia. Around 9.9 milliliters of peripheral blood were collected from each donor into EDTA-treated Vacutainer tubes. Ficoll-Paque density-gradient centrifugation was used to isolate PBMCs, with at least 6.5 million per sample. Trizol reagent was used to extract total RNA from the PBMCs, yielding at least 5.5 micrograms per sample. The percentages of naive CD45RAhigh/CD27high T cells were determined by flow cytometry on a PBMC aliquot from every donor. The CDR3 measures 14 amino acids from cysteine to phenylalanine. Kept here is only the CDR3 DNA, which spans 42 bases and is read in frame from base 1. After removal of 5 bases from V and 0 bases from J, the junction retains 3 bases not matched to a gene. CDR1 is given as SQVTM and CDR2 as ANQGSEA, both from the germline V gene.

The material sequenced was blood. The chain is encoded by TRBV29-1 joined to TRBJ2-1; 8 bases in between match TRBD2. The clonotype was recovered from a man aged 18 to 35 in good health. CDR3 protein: CSVISGDSYNEQFF. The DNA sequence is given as TGCAGCGTTATTAGCGGGGACTCCTACAATGAGCAGTTCTTC.